The rows below give T cell receptor beta chains drawn from one sample of a study of blood T cell repertoires in COVID-19. Repertoires were generated with immunoSEQ multiplex PCR, while TCRdb's copy carries only in-frame clones and drops some. The sample includes roughly 40,000 clones, about 85% of them seen just once. The material sequenced was peripheral blood. The receptors originated from a woman of 80 years or more with acute or convalescent COVID-19. CDR3s include the opening cysteine and the closing phenylalanine or tryptophan. A D gene is named only where the DNA matches it firmly. Clone size, where shown, is once, few, many, or a class for clones that have expanded.

j_gene: TRBJ2-1
abundance: NA
v_gene: TRBV27
d_gene: TRBD2
CDR3aa: CASRPGLAGEGNEQFF
CDR3nt: TGTGCCAGCAGGCCGGGACTAGCGGGAGAGGGCAATGAGCAGTTCTTC

j_gene: TRBJ2-7
abundance: NA
v_gene: TRBV18
d_gene: NA
CDR3aa: CASSPATGYEQYF
CDR3nt: TGTGCCAGCTCACCCGCCACAGGCTACGAGCAGTACTTC

j_gene: TRBJ1-5
abundance: NA
v_gene: TRBV18
d_gene: TRBD1
CDR3aa: CASSQDRVGNQPQHF
CDR3nt: TGTGCCAGCTCTCAGGACAGGGTTGGCAATCAGCCCCAGCATTTT

j_gene: TRBJ1-2
abundance: NA
v_gene: TRBV3-1/TRBV3-2
d_gene: TRBD1
CDR3aa: CASSPVLTGAIGYTF
CDR3nt: TGTGCCAGCAGCCCCGTACTGACAGGGGCCATTGGCTACACCTTC

j_gene: TRBJ1-3
abundance: NA
v_gene: TRBV6-1
d_gene: NA
CDR3aa: CASSEFFHSSGNTIYF
CDR3nt: TGTGCCAGCAGTGAATTCTTCCACAGTTCTGGAAACACCATATATTTT

j_gene: TRBJ2-3
abundance: few
v_gene: TRBV19
d_gene: NA
CDR3aa: CASSVTGVQTDTQYF
CDR3nt: TGTGCCAGTAGTGTAACGGGAGTTCAAACAGATACGCAGTATTTT

j_gene: TRBJ2-7
abundance: NA
v_gene: TRBV19
d_gene: TRBD2
CDR3aa: CASTEGTSESYEQYF
CDR3nt: TGTGCCAGTACTGAAGGGACTAGCGAATCCTACGAGCAGTACTTC

j_gene: TRBJ1-5
abundance: NA
v_gene: TRBV5-1
d_gene: TRBD1
CDR3aa: CASSPTGATDQPQHF
CDR3nt: TGCGCCAGCAGCCCGACAGGGGCAACCGATCAGCCCCAGCATTTT

j_gene: TRBJ2-1
abundance: NA
v_gene: TRBV18
d_gene: NA
CDR3aa: CASSPRGVHEQFF
CDR3nt: TGTGCCAGCTCACCTCGGGGAGTCCATGAGCAGTTCTTC

j_gene: TRBJ1-4
abundance: NA
v_gene: TRBV5-6
d_gene: TRBD1
CDR3aa: CASSLRTGLNEKLFF
CDR3nt: TGTGCCAGCAGCTTGCGGACAGGCCTTAATGAAAAACTGTTTTTT

j_gene: TRBJ2-7
abundance: NA
v_gene: TRBV5-4
d_gene: TRBD2
CDR3aa: CASSSTIGTSGRSPYEQYF
CDR3nt: TGTGCCAGCAGCTCGACAATCGGGACTAGCGGGAGGTCCCCCTACGAGCAGTACTTC

j_gene: TRBJ2-4
abundance: few
v_gene: TRBV6-1
d_gene: NA
CDR3aa: CASSEHGGAKNIQYF
CDR3nt: TGTGCCAGCAGTGAACACGGAGGTGCCAAAAACATTCAGTACTTC

j_gene: TRBJ2-2
abundance: once
v_gene: TRBV18
d_gene: NA
CDR3aa: CASSPYLPGNTGELFF
CDR3nt: TGTGCCAGCTCACCGTATCTGCCAGGGAACACCGGGGAGCTGTTTTTT

j_gene: TRBJ2-1
abundance: once
v_gene: TRBV19
d_gene: NA
CDR3aa: CASSPTGYAEQFF
CDR3nt: TGTGCCAGTAGTCCAACAGGGTATGCTGAGCAGTTCTTC

j_gene: TRBJ2-2
abundance: NA
v_gene: TRBV3-1/TRBV3-2
d_gene: TRBD2
CDR3aa: CASSREERLAGAGELFF
CDR3nt: TGTGCCAGCAGCCGAGAAGAGCGGCTAGCGGGAGCCGGGGAGCTGTTTTTT

j_gene: TRBJ2-4
abundance: NA
v_gene: TRBV21-1
d_gene: NA
CDR3aa: CASDREAKNIQYF
CDR3nt: TGTGCCAGCGACCGGGAGGCCAAAAACATTCAGTACTTC

j_gene: TRBJ2-5
abundance: NA
v_gene: TRBV6-5
d_gene: TRBD2
CDR3aa: CARGGVEDPQYF
CDR3nt: TGTGCCAGGGGGGGGGTGGAGGACCCCCAGTACTTC

j_gene: TRBJ2-7
abundance: NA
v_gene: TRBV6-5
d_gene: TRBD1
CDR3aa: CASRPGQAAYEQYF
CDR3nt: TGTGCCAGCAGGCCGGGACAGGCAGCCTACGAGCAGTACTTC

j_gene: TRBJ2-5
abundance: NA
v_gene: TRBV19
d_gene: TRBD2
CDR3aa: CASSLGTSGQETQYF
CDR3nt: TGTGCCAGTAGTCTGGGGACTAGCGGCCAAGAGACCCAGTACTTC

j_gene: TRBJ2-1
abundance: NA
v_gene: TRBV15
d_gene: TRBD2
CDR3aa: CATSRVSGTPQFF
CDR3nt: TGTGCCACCAGCAGGGTTAGCGGGACCCCCCAGTTCTTC

j_gene: TRBJ2-7
abundance: once
v_gene: TRBV19
d_gene: TRBD2
CDR3aa: CASSRGSGTYEQYF
CDR3nt: TGTGCCAGTAGTAGGGGTAGCGGGACCTACGAGCAGTACTTC

j_gene: TRBJ1-5
abundance: NA
v_gene: TRBV10-2
d_gene: NA
CDR3aa: CASSESVAISNQPQHF
CDR3nt: TGCGCCAGCAGTGAGTCCGTGGCAATTAGCAATCAGCCCCAGCATTTT

j_gene: TRBJ2-7
abundance: once
v_gene: TRBV19
d_gene: NA
CDR3aa: CASSNRREPYEQYF
CDR3nt: TGTGCCAGTAGTAATCGCCGAGAACCCTACGAGCAGTACTTC